The clone carrying this T cell receptor (beta chain) has just one count. Its antigen is currently unknown. Germline V gene lookup returns CDR1 MGHRA and CDR2 YSYEKL. The CDR3 length is 16 residues. J was trimmed by 0 bases and V by 4 bases; bases with no gene match: 9. The assay was immunoSEQ multiplex PCR, and TCRdb's table has in-frame clones only and misses some. The table lists about 48,000 clones, roughly 80% of them singletons. This record belongs to a study of a mutant IDH1 vaccine in newly diagnosed glioma. Findings and limits, study-wide: Pseudoprogression apparently lacked any relation to changes in top peripheral T cell clonotypes.

Described time point: week 35, safety follow-up. Topical imiquimod accompanied each vaccine dose, which consisted of 300 ug of mutant IDH1 20-mer peptide. The genes are TRBV4-1 and TRBJ2-7, with 7 bases aligning to TRBD1. The source was PBMCs, collected from a glioma patient whose treatment included an IDH1 peptide vaccine. This clonotype was sampled from a man in his forties with glioma. The CDR3 sequence: CASSRSTGAPSYEQYF. CDR3 sequence (DNA): TGCGCCAGCAGCCGATCTACAGGGGCGCCCTCCTACGAGCAGTACTTC.